Each of the 22 T cell receptor beta chains below was sequenced from the same sample in a study of blood T cell repertoires in COVID-19. Using immunoSEQ multiplex PCR, the repertoire was profiled, and TCRdb retains in-frame clones only, with some absent. The sample comprises around 260,000 clones, approximately 85% of which are singletons, and approximately 0.94% rests with the top ten. What was sequenced was peripheral blood. Source of these receptors: a human donor with COVID-19, enrolled during active disease. The donor label of this sample is uncertain.

CDR3 sequence reads: CASTRTGYNSPLHF. CDR3 nucleotide sequence: TGTGCCAGCACCCGGACAGGATATAATTCACCCCTCCACTTT. This rearrangement joins TRBV28 to TRBJ1-6; 7 bases match TRBD1. The germline CDR1 and CDR2 sequences are MDHEN and SYDVKM. There are 14 residues in the CDR3. The V and J ends lost 7 bases and 4 bases, in that order; junction bases with no gene match: 4.

The CDR3 is CASRELGTDTQYF. CDR3 DNA sequence: TGTGCCAGCCGCGAACTAGGCACAGATACGCAGTATTTT. The chain joins TRBV6-6 to TRBJ2-3; D may be TRBD2 (5 bases). The CDR3 loop spans 13 amino acids. Trimming pared 8 bases from V and 1 base from J, leaving 10 bases between. Per germline, CDR1 MNHNY and CDR2 SVGAGI (reference sequence).

The CDR3 sequence is CASSQEVTGRAKNIQYF. The CDR3 nucleotides are TGTGCCAGCAGCCAAGAAGTAACGGGAAGGGCCAAAAACATTCAGTACTTC. This chain links TRBV4-2 with TRBJ2-4, with D perhaps TRBD2 (5 bases). The V gene's germline CDR1 is LGHNA and CDR2 YNFKEQ. The CDR3 length is 17 residues. Trimming removed 0 bases at V and 1 base at J, with 13 bases between.

This chain connects TRBV5-5 to TRBJ2-3, with D uncertain. Trimming took 0 bases from V and 4 from J, leaving 12 bases between them. Germline V gene lookup returns CDR1 SGHKS and CDR2 YYEKEE (reference sequence). This CDR3 is built from 15 residues. The CDR3 region has the DNA TGTGCCAGCAGCTTGGTGTTGTTCGGTTCAGATACGCAGTATTTT. It specifies CASSLVLFGSDTQYF.

V is TRBV20-1 and J is TRBJ1-1; unclear D gene. In germline, CDR1 is DFQATT, CDR2 SNEGSKA (reference sequence). The CDR3 runs 11 residues. Trimming shortened V by 3 bases and J by 9 bases, and 11 bases separated the two germline ends. CDR3 region: CSASWQAQAFF. The CDR3 DNA is TGCAGTGCTAGTTGGCAGGCTCAAGCTTTCTTT.

The gene calls are TRBV28 and TRBJ2-5, with D perhaps TRBD1 (6 bases). Germline-derived CDR1 and CDR2 are MDHEN and SYDVKM. V was trimmed by 9 bases and J by 5 bases, leaving 19 bases between them. The CDR3 extends over 14 amino acids. CDR3 in amino acids: CASRPTRGVETQYF. The CDR3 coding sequence is TGTGCCAGTAGACCTACCAGGGGTGTGGAGACCCAGTACTTC. Complete variable domain (other parts from reference TRBV28 and TRBJ2-5): DVKVTQSSRYLVKRTGEKVFLECVQDMDHENMFWYRQDPGLGLRLIYFSYDVKMKEKGDIPEGYSVSREKKERFSLILESASTNQTSMYLCASRPTRGVETQYFGPGTRLLVL.

This chain uses TRBV5-1 with TRBJ1-2; D uncertain. The V gene lost 0 bases and the J gene lost 6 bases, with 15 bases spanning the gap. The germline CDR1 and CDR2 sequences are SGHRS and YFSETQ. The CDR3 runs to 15 residues. The CDR3 bases are TGCGCCAGCAGCTTGGGACACGGAGGGATGGATGGCTACACCTTC. Residues: CASSLGHGGMDGYTF.

The genes are TRBV28 and TRBJ2-6, with a possible D match to TRBD1 (6 bases). CDR3 length: 16 amino acids. Between the trimmed V and J ends, which lost 2 bases and 1 base, there was a span of 9 bases. Germline V gene lookup returns CDR1 MDHEN and CDR2 SYDVKM. The CDR3 here is CASSLAGVSGANVLTF. CDR3 DNA: TGTGCCAGCAGTTTAGCAGGGGTATCTGGGGCCAACGTCCTGACTTTC.

In this sample, this clone turned up a few times. The chain couples TRBV7-3 to TRBJ1-1, with 8 bases lining up with TRBD1. The CDR3 is 14 amino acids. CDR1 is SGHTA and CDR2 is FQGTGA in the germline V gene. V trimming: 5 bases; J trimming: 6 bases; junction bases outside the gene matches: 8. CDR3 nucleotide sequence: TGTGCCAGCAGCCAGCAGGGACAGGCTTCTGAAGCTTTCTTT. Protein: CASSQQGQASEAFF.

The genes are TRBV28 and TRBJ1-5; 8 bases match TRBD1. Losses at the gene ends were 5 bases for V and 9 bases for J; bases not matched to a gene: 12. Germline V gene lookup returns CDR1 MDHEN and CDR2 SYDVKM. The CDR3 totals 15 residues. The CDR3 region has the DNA TGTGCCAGCAGTCCTCAGGACAGGGTGGTAGGGCCCCAGCATTTT. Translating it yields CASSPQDRVVGPQHF.

The chain carries TRBV7-9 and TRBJ1-1; D gene unclear. The germline V gene has CDR1 SEHNR and CDR2 FQNEAQ (reference sequence). V was clipped by 8 bases and J by 0 bases, with 13 bases between them. The CDR3 is 14 residues long. CDR3 sequence reads: CASGGELMNTEAFF. In DNA, the CDR3 is TGTGCCAGCGGCGGGGAACTAATGAACACTGAAGCTTTCTTT. Filled out from reference TRBV7-9 and TRBJ1-1, the complete variable domain reads DTGVSQNPRHKITKRGQNVTFRCDPISEHNRLYWYRQTLGQGPEFLTYFQNEAQLEKSRLLSDRFSAERPKGSFSTLEIQRTEQGDSAMYLCASGGELMNTEAFFGQGTRLTVV.

CDR3 nucleotides: TGTGCCAGCAGCTCTAACAGTCCGGAGCTGTTTTTT. Encoded protein: CASSSNSPELFF. V is TRBV3-1 (or the pseudogene TRBV3-2) and J is TRBJ2-2; D uncertain. From germline, CDR1 is LGHDT and CDR2 YNNKEL (reference sequence). The CDR3 sequence is 12 residues long. V was trimmed by 5 bases and J by 10 bases, leaving 11 bases between them.

The CDR3 DNA is TGCAGCGTACTACTAGCGGGAGCCAAAAACATTCAGTACTTC. This translates into CSVLLAGAKNIQYF. This sequence joins TRBV29-1 and TRBJ2-4, with TRBD2 identical over 9 bases. The germline gives CDR1 SQVTM, CDR2 ANQGSEA. The junction had 3 bases not matched to a gene; V was cut back by 6 bases and J by 0 bases. There are 14 residues in the CDR3.

The chain uses TRBV12-5 and TRBJ2-1, with 7 bases lining up with TRBD1. After removal of 2 bases from V and 0 bases from J, the junction contained 7 bases not matched to a gene. Germline lookup yields CDR1 LGHNT and CDR2 FRNRAP. The CDR3 has 17 amino acids. CDR3 in amino acids: CASGLSGQMSSYNEQFF. The CDR3 region has the DNA TGTGCTAGTGGTTTGTCGGGACAGATGAGCTCCTACAATGAGCAGTTCTTC.

The rearrangement links TRBV30 to TRBJ2-1, with D possibly being TRBD2 (6 bases). V lost 3 bases and J 1 base, leaving 7 bases between the germline ends. The CDR3 spans 13 residues. Germline-derived CDR1 and CDR2 are GTSNPN and SVGIG (reference sequence). The CDR3 is CAWRDYSYNEQFF. CDR3 nucleotides: TGTGCCTGGAGGGACTATTCCTACAATGAGCAGTTCTTC.

The chain employs TRBV19 and TRBJ1-6; TRBD1 might be the D (5 bases). V dropped 3 bases and J dropped 7 bases, with 10 bases sitting between them. The CDR3 totals 14 residues. Germline-derived CDR1 and CDR2 are LNHDA and SQIVND (reference sequence). Written as DNA, the CDR3 is TGTGCCAGTAGTATCGCAGCAGGGAATTCACCCCTCCACTTT. It specifies CASSIAAGNSPLHF.

V gene TRBV28 combines with J gene TRBJ2-5, with 7 positions matching TRBD2. Germline loops: CDR1 MDHEN, CDR2 SYDVKM. CDR3 length equals 12 residues. V dropped 4 bases and J dropped 4; count of bases not matched to a gene: 0. CDR3: CASSWGGETQYF. The CDR3 coding sequence is TGTGCCAGCAGTTGGGGGGGAGAGACCCAGTACTTC.

The chain is built from TRBV6-5 and TRBJ1-2, with a weak D call TRBD1 (5 bases). V was pared by 7 bases and J by 8 bases, with 17 bases between. The germline V gene has CDR1 MNHEY and CDR2 SVGAGI. This CDR3 comprises 13 residues. The CDR3 is CASTSRAGQGYTF. In DNA, the CDR3 is TGTGCCAGCACCTCCAGGGCAGGGCAAGGCTACACCTTC.

The chain joins TRBV28 to TRBJ1-5; tentative D call: TRBD1 (5 bases). Looked up from germline, CDR1 is MDHEN and CDR2 is SYDVKM. The CDR3 loop spans 14 amino acids. The V gene lost 7 bases and the J gene lost 2 bases, with 12 bases spanning the gap. CDR3 bases: TGTGCCAGCATGGACGTAGGGGGCAATCAGCCCCAGCATTTT. As protein: CASMDVGGNQPQHF.

The CDR3 DNA sequence: TGTGCCAGCACCTTCGAGACAGGGGTGGAGACCCAGTACTTC. Translated, it gives CASTFETGVETQYF. The rearrangement uses TRBV2 and TRBJ2-5, with TRBD1 matching over 8 bases. The germline V gene has CDR1 SNHLY and CDR2 FYNNEI. Unmatched junction bases numbered 9, after V lost 7 bases and J lost 5 bases. The CDR3 extends over 14 amino acids.

This sequence joins TRBV5-1 and TRBJ2-7; TRBD1 matches 10 bases. Germline loops: CDR1 SGHRS, CDR2 YFSETQ. J gave up 5 bases and V 4 bases, and 18 bases lay outside the gene matches. CDR3 length equals 18 residues. Here the CDR3 DNA reads TGCGCCAGCAGCATGGCCGGGACAGGGGAAACCGGAGAGAACGAGCAGTACTTC. Its translation: CASSMAGTGETGENEQYF.

V is TRBV27 and J is TRBJ2-1; 7 bases map to TRBD2. The CDR3 is 13 residues long. Looked up from germline, CDR1 is MNHEY and CDR2 is SMNVEV (reference sequence). V lost 3 bases to trimming and J lost 10 bases; unmatched junction nucleotides: 6. In DNA form, the CDR3 reads TGTGCCAGCAGTTTGAGACTAGCATTGGAGCAGTTCTTC. It translates to CASSLRLALEQFF.